A single sample gave rise to the 5 T cell receptor beta chains below, sequenced in a study of T cell clones after liver transplantation. Using immunoSEQ multiplex PCR, the repertoire was profiled, and TCRdb retains in-frame clones only, with some absent. The table shows more than 75,000 clones, with roughly four fifths occurring only once. The sequenced sample was CD4+ T cells from blood, obtained roughly 3.5 years after liver transplant. All receptors derive from a human patient who received a liver transplant. Some T cells may originate from the graft donor.

The DNA of the CDR3 is TGCGCCAGCAGCCCCCTGACAGGGACTCCCACCTACGAGCAGTACTTC. Translated: CASSPLTGTPTYEQYF. The chain recombines TRBV5-1 with TRBJ2-7; weak D call: TRBD1 (7 bases). Trimming left V 4 bases short and J 2 bases short, with 19 bases between. Germline V gives CDR1 SGHRS, CDR2 YFSETQ. The length of the CDR3 is 16 residues.

This chain joins TRBV28 and TRBJ1-2; 11 bases are shared with TRBD1. Trimming removed 6 bases from V and 8 bases from J; junction bases left unmatched: 5. This CDR3 spans 13 amino acids. The germline CDR1 and CDR2 sequences are MDHEN and SYDVKM. The CDR3 loop is CASSPGDRGGYTF. CDR3 DNA: TGTGCCAGCAGCCCTGGGGACAGGGGGGGCTACACCTTC.

This clone has just a few counts. The V and J genes are TRBV27 and TRBJ1-3, with a tentative D call TRBD1 (5 bases). Deletions cut 0 bases from V and 2 bases from J, with 14 bases between. The CDR3 consists of 17 residues. CDR1 and CDR2 (germline): MNHEY, SMNVEV (reference sequence). CDR3 residues: CASSLSSRWGAGNTIYF. CDR3 in DNA: TGTGCCAGCAGTTTATCATCTCGGTGGGGGGCTGGAAACACCATATATTTT.

This clone was seen just once. The chain joins TRBV27 to TRBJ2-1; 7 nucleotides match TRBD2. J lost 0 bases, V lost 6 bases, and 5 bases had no gene match. This CDR3 region has 15 residues. Germline CDR1 is MNHEY and CDR2 is SMNVEV (reference sequence). CDR3 in amino acids: CASRLGLVSYNEQFF. CDR3 sequence (DNA): TGTGCCAGCAGGCTCGGACTAGTCTCCTACAATGAGCAGTTCTTC.

The V and J genes are TRBV6-6 and TRBJ1-1; D call uncertain. In germline, CDR1 is MNHNY, CDR2 SVGAGI (reference sequence). The CDR3 runs to 16 residues. The V end lost 0 bases, the J end lost 7 bases, and 18 bases lay between the germline ends. The CDR3 nucleotides are TGTGCCAGCAGTTACTCGTTGCGCACCTTACGGAGTGAAGCTTTCTTT. It specifies CASSYSLRTLRSEAFF.